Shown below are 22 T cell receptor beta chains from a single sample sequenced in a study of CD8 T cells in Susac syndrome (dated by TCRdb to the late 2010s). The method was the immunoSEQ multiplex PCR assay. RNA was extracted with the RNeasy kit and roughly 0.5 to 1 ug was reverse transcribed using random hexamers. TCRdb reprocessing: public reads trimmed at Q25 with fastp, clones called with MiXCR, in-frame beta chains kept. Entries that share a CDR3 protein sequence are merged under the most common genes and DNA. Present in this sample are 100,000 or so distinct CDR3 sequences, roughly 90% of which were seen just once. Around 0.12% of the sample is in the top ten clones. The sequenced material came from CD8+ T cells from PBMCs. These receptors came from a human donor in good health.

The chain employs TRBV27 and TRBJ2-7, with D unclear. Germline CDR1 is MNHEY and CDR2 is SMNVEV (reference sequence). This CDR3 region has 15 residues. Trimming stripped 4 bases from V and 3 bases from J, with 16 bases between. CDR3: CASSSWTNGNYEQYF. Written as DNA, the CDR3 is TGTGCCAGCAGTTCCTGGACCAACGGAAACTACGAGCAGTACTTC.

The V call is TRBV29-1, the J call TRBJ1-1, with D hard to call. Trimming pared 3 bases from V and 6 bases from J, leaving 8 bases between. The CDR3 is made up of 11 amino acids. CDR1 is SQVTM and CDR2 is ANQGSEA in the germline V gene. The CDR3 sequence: CSVDSLAEAFF. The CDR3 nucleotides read TGCAGCGTTGATTCCCTGGCTGAAGCTTTCTTT.

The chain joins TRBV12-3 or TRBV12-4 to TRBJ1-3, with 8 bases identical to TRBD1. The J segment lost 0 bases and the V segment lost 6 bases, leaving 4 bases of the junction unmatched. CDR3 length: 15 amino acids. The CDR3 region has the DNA TGTGCCAGCAGCACCGGACAGGGCTCTGGAAACACCATATATTTT. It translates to CASSTGQGSGNTIYF.

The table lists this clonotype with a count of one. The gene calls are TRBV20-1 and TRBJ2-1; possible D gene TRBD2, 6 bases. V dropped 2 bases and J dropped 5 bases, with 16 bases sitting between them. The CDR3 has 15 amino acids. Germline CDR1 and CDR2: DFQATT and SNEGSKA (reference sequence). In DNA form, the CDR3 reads TGCAGTGCTAGATCCCCCGGCGGGGCCAACAATGAGCAGTTCTTC. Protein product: CSARSPGGANNEQFF.

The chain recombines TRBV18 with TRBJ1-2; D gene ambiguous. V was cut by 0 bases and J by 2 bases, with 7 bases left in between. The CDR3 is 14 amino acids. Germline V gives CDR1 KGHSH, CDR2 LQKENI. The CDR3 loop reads CASSPPIGNYGYTF. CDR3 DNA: TGTGCCAGCTCACCACCGATAGGGAACTATGGCTACACCTTC. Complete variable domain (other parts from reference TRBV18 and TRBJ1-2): NAGVMQNPRHLVRRRGQEARLRCSPMKGHSHVYWYRQLPEEGLKFMVYLQKENIIDESGMPKERFSAEFPKEGPSILRIQQVVRGDSAAYFCASSPPIGNYGYTFGSGTRLTVV.

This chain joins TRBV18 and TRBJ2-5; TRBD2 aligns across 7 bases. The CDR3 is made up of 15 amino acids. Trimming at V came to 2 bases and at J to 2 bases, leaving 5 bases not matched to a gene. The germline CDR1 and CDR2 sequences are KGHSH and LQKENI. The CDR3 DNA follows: TGTGCCAGCTCACCAGGCGCGGGGGATCAAGAGACCCAGTACTTC. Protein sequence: CASSPGAGDQETQYF.

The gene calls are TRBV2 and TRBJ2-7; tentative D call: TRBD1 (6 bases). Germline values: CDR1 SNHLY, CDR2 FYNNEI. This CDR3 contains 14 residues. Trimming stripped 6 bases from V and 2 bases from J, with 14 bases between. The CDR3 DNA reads TGTGCCAGCAGAGGAGCAGGGGAAGCCTACGAGCAGTACTTC. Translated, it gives CASRGAGEAYEQYF.

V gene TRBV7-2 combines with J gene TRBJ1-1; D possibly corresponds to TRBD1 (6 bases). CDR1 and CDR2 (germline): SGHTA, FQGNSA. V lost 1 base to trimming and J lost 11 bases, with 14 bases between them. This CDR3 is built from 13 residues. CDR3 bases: TGTGCCAGCAGCTTAGTCCGGGGGCAGCAGGCTTTCTTT. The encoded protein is CASSLVRGQQAFF.

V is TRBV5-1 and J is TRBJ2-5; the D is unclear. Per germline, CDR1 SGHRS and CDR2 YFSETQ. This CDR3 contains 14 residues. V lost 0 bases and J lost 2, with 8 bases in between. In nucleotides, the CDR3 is TGCGCCAGCAGCTTGGCGGATACTCAAGAGACCCAGTACTTC. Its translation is CASSLADTQETQYF. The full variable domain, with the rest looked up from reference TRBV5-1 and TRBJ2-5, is KAGVTQTPRYLIKTRGQQVTLSCSPISGHRSVSWYQQTPGQGLQFLFEYFSETQRNKGNFPGRFSGRQFSNSRSEMNVSTLELGDSALYLCASSLADTQETQYFGPGTRLLVL.

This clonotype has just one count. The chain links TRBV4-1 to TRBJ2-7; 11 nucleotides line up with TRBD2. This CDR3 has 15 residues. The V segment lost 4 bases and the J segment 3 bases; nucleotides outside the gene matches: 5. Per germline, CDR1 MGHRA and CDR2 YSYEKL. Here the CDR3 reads CASSPRLAGNYEQYF. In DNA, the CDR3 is TGCGCCAGCAGCCCCCGACTAGCGGGAAACTACGAGCAGTACTTC.

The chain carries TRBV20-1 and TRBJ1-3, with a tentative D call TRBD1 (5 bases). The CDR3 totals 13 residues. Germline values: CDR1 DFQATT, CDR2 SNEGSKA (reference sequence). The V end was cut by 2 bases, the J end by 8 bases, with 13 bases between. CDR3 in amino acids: CSARPGTRDTIYF. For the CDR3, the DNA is TGCAGTGCTAGACCAGGGACCAGGGACACCATATATTTT.

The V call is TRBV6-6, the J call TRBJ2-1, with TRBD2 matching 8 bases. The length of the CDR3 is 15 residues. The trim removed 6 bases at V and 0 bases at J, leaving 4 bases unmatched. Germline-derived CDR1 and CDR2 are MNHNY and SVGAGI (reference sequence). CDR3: CASRVAGNSYNEQFF. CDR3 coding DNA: TGTGCCAGCAGGGTAGCGGGGAACTCCTACAATGAGCAGTTCTTC.

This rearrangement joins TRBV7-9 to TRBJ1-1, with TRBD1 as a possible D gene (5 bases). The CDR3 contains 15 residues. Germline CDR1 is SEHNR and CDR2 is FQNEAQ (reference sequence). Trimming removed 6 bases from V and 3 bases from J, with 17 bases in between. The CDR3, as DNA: TGTGCCAGCAGGCCAGGGTGGGGGATAGACACTGAAGCTTTCTTT. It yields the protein CASRPGWGIDTEAFF. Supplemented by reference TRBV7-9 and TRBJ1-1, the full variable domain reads DTGVSQNPRHKITKRGQNVTFRCDPISEHNRLYWYRQTLGQGPEFLTYFQNEAQLEKSRLLSDRFSAERPKGSFSTLEIQRTEQGDSAMYLCASRPGWGIDTEAFFGQGTRLTVV.

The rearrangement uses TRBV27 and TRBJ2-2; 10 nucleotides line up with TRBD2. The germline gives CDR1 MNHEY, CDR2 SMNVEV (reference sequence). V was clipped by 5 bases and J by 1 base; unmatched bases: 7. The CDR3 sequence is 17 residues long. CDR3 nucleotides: TGTGCCAGCAGTCACCTTTGGACTAGCGGGAACACCGGGGAGCTGTTTTTT. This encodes CASSHLWTSGNTGELFF.

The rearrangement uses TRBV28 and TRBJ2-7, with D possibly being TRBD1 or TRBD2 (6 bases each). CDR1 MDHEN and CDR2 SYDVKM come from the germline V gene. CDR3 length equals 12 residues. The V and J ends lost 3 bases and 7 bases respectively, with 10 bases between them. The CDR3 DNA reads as TGTGCCAGCAGTTTCGGGGGCTCGGAGCAGTACTTC. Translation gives CASSFGGSEQYF.

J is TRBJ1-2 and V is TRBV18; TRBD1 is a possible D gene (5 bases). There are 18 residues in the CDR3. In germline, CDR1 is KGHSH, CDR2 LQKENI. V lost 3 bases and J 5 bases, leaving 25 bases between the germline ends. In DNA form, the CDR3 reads TGTGCCAGCTCACCCCCCGGCAGGACAAGCAACTCAATGTATGGCTACACCTTC. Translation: CASSPPGRTSNSMYGYTF.

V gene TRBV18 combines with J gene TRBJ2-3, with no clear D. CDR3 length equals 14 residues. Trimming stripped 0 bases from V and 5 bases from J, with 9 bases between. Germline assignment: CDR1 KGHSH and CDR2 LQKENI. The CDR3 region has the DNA TGTGCCAGCTCACCACCGTCTGTTGGAGATACGCAGTATTTT. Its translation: CASSPPSVGDTQYF.

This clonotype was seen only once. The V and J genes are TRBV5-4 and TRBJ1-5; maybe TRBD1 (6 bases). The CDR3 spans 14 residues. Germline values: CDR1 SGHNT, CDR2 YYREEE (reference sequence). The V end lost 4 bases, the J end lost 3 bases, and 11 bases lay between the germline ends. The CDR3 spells CASSLKGDNQPQHF. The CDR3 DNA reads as TGTGCCAGCAGCCTAAAGGGGGACAATCAGCCCCAGCATTTT.

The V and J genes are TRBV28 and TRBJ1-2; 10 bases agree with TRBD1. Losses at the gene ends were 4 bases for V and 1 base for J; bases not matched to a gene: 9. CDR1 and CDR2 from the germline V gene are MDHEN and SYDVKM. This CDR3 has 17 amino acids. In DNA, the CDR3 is TGTGCCAGCAGTTCCTCCGGGACAGGGGTCCTTAACTATGGCTACACCTTC. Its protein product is CASSSSGTGVLNYGYTF.

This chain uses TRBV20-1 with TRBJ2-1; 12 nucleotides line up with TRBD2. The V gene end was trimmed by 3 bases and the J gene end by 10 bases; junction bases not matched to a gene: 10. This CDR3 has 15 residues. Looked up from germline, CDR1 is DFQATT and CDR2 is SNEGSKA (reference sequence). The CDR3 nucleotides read TGCAGTGCTAGTAGGCCGGGACTAGCGGGCTGGGAGCAGTTCTTC. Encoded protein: CSASRPGLAGWEQFF.

The CDR3 sequence is CASSIGGSGNTIYF. CDR3 nucleotides: TGTGCCAGCAGTATAGGAGGCTCTGGAAACACCATATATTTT. V usage is TRBV25-1 and J usage is TRBJ1-3; D gene uncertain. The CDR3 runs to 14 residues. V was shortened by 5 bases and J by 0 bases, with 8 bases between the two germline ends. Germline-derived CDR1 and CDR2 are MGHDK and SYGVNS.

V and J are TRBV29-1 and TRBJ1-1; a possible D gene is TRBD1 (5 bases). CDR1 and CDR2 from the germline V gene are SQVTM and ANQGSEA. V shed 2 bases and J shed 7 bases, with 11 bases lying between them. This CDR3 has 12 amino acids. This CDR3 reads CSVEQGRGEAFF. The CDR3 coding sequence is TGCAGCGTTGAACAGGGAAGGGGTGAAGCTTTCTTT.